Listed below are T cell receptor beta chains from one sample, sequenced in a study of T-cell reconstitution after alpha-beta-depleted transplantation in children. TCRdb reanalysed the PCR reads using MiXCR and keeps one entry per CDR3 protein. Of 140,000 or so distinct CDR3 sequences listed, roughly 9% were seen once; the top ten hold around a sixth. The material sequenced was PBMCs, mostly from graft donor cells, taken 180 days after TCRalphabeta/CD19-depleted stem cell transplant. Receptors were obtained from a female patient aged 2-10 years who had a stem cell transplant for congenital amegakaryocytic thrombocytopenia, so the T cells may come from the graft donor. The CDR3 runs from the conserved cysteine through the conserved F or W. Fields, in order: J gene, D gene, clone size, V gene, CDR3 protein, CDR3 DNA. The D gene is left open where the match is weak. Clone size is shown for a subset of rows, as once, few, many or a class of expanded clone.

j_gene: TRBJ2-5
d_gene: TRBD2
abundance: many
v_gene: TRBV10-3
CDR3aa: CAISAGGRALQTQYF
CDR3nt: TGTGCCATCAGTGCCGGCGGGAGGGCCTTACAGACCCAGTACTTC

j_gene: TRBJ1-1
d_gene: .
abundance: many
v_gene: TRBV20-1
CDR3aa: CSARGGLNTEAFF
CDR3nt: TGCAGTGCTAGAGGAGGGTTGAACACTGAAGCTTTCTTT

j_gene: TRBJ2-5
d_gene: .
abundance: .
v_gene: TRBV5-1
CDR3aa: CASSSGAGETQYF
CDR3nt: TGCGCCAGCAGCTCCGGAGCGGGCGAGACCCAGTACTTC

j_gene: TRBJ2-1
d_gene: TRBD2
abundance: few
v_gene: TRBV5-5
CDR3aa: CASSLVSGGYNEQFF
CDR3nt: TGTGCCAGCAGCTTGGTTAGCGGGGGTTACAATGAGCAGTTCTTC

j_gene: TRBJ2-7
d_gene: .
abundance: .
v_gene: TRBV28
CDR3aa: CASAGQSYEQYF
CDR3nt: TGTGCCAGCGCAGGGCAGTCCTACGAGCAGTACTTC

j_gene: TRBJ1-5
d_gene: .
abundance: few
v_gene: TRBV7-2
CDR3aa: CASSLNFRSNQPQHF
CDR3nt: TGTGCCAGCAGCTTAAATTTCCGTAGCAATCAGCCCCAGCATTTT

j_gene: TRBJ1-1
d_gene: TRBD1
abundance: many
v_gene: TRBV25-1
CDR3aa: CASSEDPGTGESDTEAFF
CDR3nt: TGTGCCAGCAGTGAAGATCCCGGGACAGGCGAGTCGGACACTGAAGCTTTCTTT

j_gene: TRBJ2-3
d_gene: TRBD1
abundance: few
v_gene: TRBV5-6
CDR3aa: CASTRMGGQGKYTQYF
CDR3nt: TGTGCCAGCACAAGAATGGGGGGACAGGGTAAATATACGCAGTATTTT

j_gene: TRBJ2-1
d_gene: .
abundance: .
v_gene: TRBV6-5
CDR3aa: CASSYVQGSYNEQFF
CDR3nt: TGTGCCAGCAGTTATGTCCAGGGCTCCTACAATGAGCAGTTCTTC

j_gene: TRBJ1-4
d_gene: TRBD1
abundance: .
v_gene: TRBV5-1
CDR3aa: CASSRGQGKLFF
CDR3nt: TGCGCCAGCAGCCGCGGACAGGGGAAACTGTTTTTT

j_gene: TRBJ2-7
d_gene: .
abundance: many
v_gene: TRBV7-2
CDR3aa: CASTASDGIYEQYF
CDR3nt: TGTGCCAGCACCGCTTCGGACGGAATCTACGAGCAGTACTTC

j_gene: TRBJ2-5
d_gene: .
abundance: many
v_gene: TRBV20-1
CDR3aa: CSARRKETQYF
CDR3nt: TGCAGTGCTAGGCGAAAAGAGACCCAGTACTTC

j_gene: TRBJ2-6
d_gene: .
abundance: many
v_gene: TRBV20-1
CDR3aa: CSASRPWGSGANVLTF
CDR3nt: TGCAGTGCTTCACGGCCTTGGGGGAGTGGGGCCAACGTCCTGACTTTC

j_gene: TRBJ2-1
d_gene: .
abundance: many
v_gene: TRBV11-2
CDR3aa: CASSLVHFEQFF
CDR3nt: TGTGCCAGCAGCTTAGTCCACTTTGAGCAGTTCTTC

j_gene: TRBJ2-3
d_gene: .
abundance: few
v_gene: TRBV18
CDR3aa: CASSPRSKDTQYF
CDR3nt: TGTGCCAGCTCACCACGGAGCAAAGATACGCAGTATTTT

j_gene: TRBJ1-1
d_gene: .
abundance: few
v_gene: TRBV27
CDR3aa: CASSLLGQNTEAFF
CDR3nt: TGTGCCAGCAGTTTATTGGGACAGAACACTGAAGCTTTCTTT

j_gene: TRBJ1-4
d_gene: TRBD1
abundance: .
v_gene: TRBV11-1
CDR3aa: CASSPVRRSGTASEKLFF
CDR3nt: TGTGCCAGCAGCCCGGTTAGGAGATCCGGGACAGCCTCCGAAAAACTGTTTTTT

j_gene: TRBJ2-1
d_gene: .
abundance: .
v_gene: TRBV6-5
CDR3aa: CASSPKTKISYNEQFF
CDR3nt: TGTGCCAGCAGTCCAAAGACGAAGATCTCCTACAATGAGCAGTTCTTC